The source of this T cell receptor beta chain is a study of graft-versus-host responses after intestinal transplantation. Overall study context: Recipients underwent multivisceral, liver-intestinal, or isolated intestinal transplants. All recipients were given anti-thymocyte globulin induction, and tacrolimus and steroids were then administered for three to four years. Study-wide results and limits: Researchers found peak circulating GvH clone levels linked to early post-transplant HvG declines. Present in recipient marrow, GvH clones included some that appeared first in ileum or blood.

About this clone itself: Its specificity is not known.

Produced via immunoSEQ multiplex PCR; TCRdb's table is partial and in-frame only. This table has about 39,000 clones, 90% to 95% appearing once. This TCR was recovered from a human donor who was the organ donor for an intestinal transplant. The sequences come from unstimulated CD8+ T cells sorted from spleen or lymph node cells, collected before transplant.

The DNA of the CDR3 is TGTGCCAGCAGTCCTCATAACTATGGCTACACCTTC. It codes for CASSPHNYGYTF. J is TRBJ1-2 and V is TRBV27; D not resolved. The CDR3 spans 12 residues. The V end was cut by 5 bases, the J end by 1 base, with 5 bases between. Germline CDR1 is MNHEY and CDR2 is SMNVEV (reference sequence).